This is a list of T cell receptor beta chains from one sample in a study of control samples from healthy donors and cancer patients. The method was immunoSEQ multiplex PCR; TCRdb's version includes in-frame clones alone and lacks a portion of them. The sample records more than 95,000 clones, over 75% being singletons. The specimen was blood. These receptors all stem from a man aged 60 to 75 in good health. Each CDR3 is given with its conserved first and last residue. Each record gives: clone size, J gene, D gene, V gene, CDR3 protein, CDR3 DNA. The D gene is left open where the match is weak. Size is omitted from some rows. Given values are once, few, many or a class for expanded clones.

NA | TRBJ1-2 | TRBD1 | TRBV7-7 | CASSLGQGSGYTF | TGTGCCAGCAGCTTAGGACAGGGGAGCGGCTACACCTTC
NA | TRBJ1-1 | NA | TRBV6-5 | CASSYSQVGGAFF | TGTGCCAGCAGTTACTCGCAGGTGGGGGGAGCTTTCTTT
NA | TRBJ1-1 | NA | TRBV19 | CASSLWTEAFF | TGTGCCAGTAGCCTTTGGACTGAAGCTTTCTTT
NA | TRBJ1-3 | NA | TRBV28 | CASSPNFQLPNSGNTIYF | TGTGCCAGCAGTCCAAATTTCCAGCTACCCAACTCTGGAAACACCATATATTTT
NA | TRBJ1-6 | TRBD1 | TRBV18 | CASSPGQGGNSPLHF | TGTGCCAGCTCACCCGGACAGGGAGGGAATTCACCCCTCCACTTT
NA | TRBJ1-2 | TRBD1 | TRBV15 | CATAPGQGSYGYTF | TGTGCCACAGCACCGGGACAGGGGAGCTATGGCTACACCTTC
NA | TRBJ2-2 | NA | TRBV21-1 | CAAHRRDTGELFF | TGTGCCGCCCACAGGAGGGACACCGGGGAGCTGTTTTTT
NA | TRBJ1-3 | NA | TRBV18 | CASSPLGQNGNTIYF | TGTGCCAGCTCACCGCTTGGACAGAACGGAAACACCATATATTTT
NA | TRBJ1-1 | NA | TRBV6-5 | CASSWGGQIVTEAFF | TGTGCCAGCAGTTGGGGGGGCCAGATTGTCACTGAAGCTTTCTTT
NA | TRBJ2-7 | NA | TRBV28 | CASSVGQARGEQYF | TGTGCCAGCAGTGTCGGGCAGGCCAGGGGCGAGCAGTACTTC
NA | TRBJ1-1 | NA | TRBV5-8 | CASSSNTEAFF | TGTGCCAGCAGCTCAAACACTGAAGCTTTCTTT
NA | TRBJ2-2 | NA | TRBV7-2 | CASSLVSYTGELFF | TGTGCCAGCAGCTTAGTCTCATACACCGGGGAGCTGTTTTTT
NA | TRBJ2-2 | NA | TRBV2 | CASSGTQLLTGELFF | TGTGCCAGCAGTGGGACACAACTACTCACCGGGGAGCTGTTTTTT
NA | TRBJ1-2 | NA | TRBV18 | CASSPRSESPYGYTF | TGTGCCAGCTCACCACGGTCTGAAAGCCCATATGGCTACACCTTC
few | TRBJ1-5 | TRBD1 | TRBV18 | CASSPGTDNQPQHF | TGTGCCAGCTCACCCGGGACAGACAATCAGCCCCAGCATTTT
few | TRBJ2-7 | TRBD1 | TRBV18 | CASSPSTGADEQYF | TGTGCCAGCTCACCTTCGACAGGGGCAGACGAGCAGTACTTC
once | TRBJ1-5 | NA | TRBV5-8 | CASSLNPGDNQPQHF | TGTGCCAGCAGCTTAAACCCAGGGGATAATCAGCCCCAGCATTTT
NA | TRBJ1-1 | TRBD1 | TRBV10-3 | CASAQGMNTEAFF | TGTGCCTCTGCACAGGGGATGAACACTGAAGCTTTCTTT
NA | TRBJ2-2 | TRBD1 | TRBV3-1/TRBV3-2 | CASSYTSRGTGELFF | TGTGCCAGCAGCTACACGTCCAGGGGGACCGGGGAGCTGTTTTTT
NA | TRBJ1-5 | TRBD1 | TRBV24-1 | CATGGTGGQPQHF | TGTGCCACCGGCGGGACAGGGGGTCAGCCCCAGCATTTT
NA | TRBJ1-2 | TRBD1 | TRBV7-2 | CASGTGGLSGYTF | TGTGCCAGCGGCACAGGGGGTCTTAGTGGCTACACCTTC
NA | TRBJ1-2 | TRBD1 | TRBV10-3 | CAIRIGQGFSGYTF | TGTGCCATCAGGATAGGACAGGGCTTCTCTGGCTACACCTTC
NA | TRBJ1-5 | NA | TRBV6-1 | CASSEVTGSDQPQHF | TGTGCCAGCAGTGAAGTCACAGGTAGTGATCAGCCCCAGCATTTT
few | TRBJ1-2 | NA | TRBV3-1/TRBV3-2 | CASSQDPTGKAMWYGYTF | TGTGCCAGCAGCCAAGATCCCACAGGGAAGGCGATGTGGTATGGCTACACCTTC
NA | TRBJ1-2 | NA | TRBV28 | CASRLSGPSGIDGYTF | TGTGCCAGCAGACTATCGGGCCCCTCCGGAATCGATGGCTACACCTTC
NA | TRBJ1-3 | NA | TRBV13 | CASSLADGPGNTIYF | TGTGCCAGCAGCTTAGCAGATGGTCCTGGAAACACCATATATTTT
NA | TRBJ2-2 | NA | TRBV6-1 | CASSDGTYTGELFF | TGTGCCAGCAGTGATGGGACCTACACCGGGGAGCTGTTTTTT
NA | TRBJ1-2 | TRBD1 | TRBV7-9 | CASSLGVQGAFYGYTF | TGTGCCAGCAGCTTAGGGGTCCAGGGGGCCTTCTATGGCTACACCTTC
NA | TRBJ2-7 | NA | TRBV5-1 | CASSLGQTEQYF | TGCGCCAGCAGCTTGGGGCAGACCGAGCAGTACTTC
NA | TRBJ1-2 | NA | TRBV12-5 | CASGLSGARSYYGYTF | TGTGCTAGTGGTTTGTCGGGAGCGCGATCCTACTATGGCTACACCTTC
NA | TRBJ1-6 | TRBD1 | TRBV29-1 | CSAQEGTERSPLHF | TGCAGCGCTCAGGAGGGGACAGAACGTTCACCCCTCCACTTT
NA | TRBJ2-1 | NA | TRBV6-5 | CASTQLIEQFF | TGTGCCAGCACCCAACTTATTGAGCAGTTCTTC
NA | TRBJ1-1 | NA | TRBV18 | CASSPGLNTEAFF | TGTGCCAGCTCACCGGGACTGAACACTGAAGCTTTCTTT
NA | TRBJ1-1 | NA | TRBV4-3 | CASSREDNTEAFF | TGCGCCAGCAGCCGAGAAGACAACACTGAAGCTTTCTTT
NA | TRBJ2-2 | TRBD2 | TRBV5-1 | CASSSERGNTGELFF | TGCGCCAGCAGCTCGGAGCGGGGGAACACCGGGGAGCTGTTTTTT
NA | TRBJ2-1 | NA | TRBV7-2 | CASSLTQGLEQFF | TGTGCCAGCAGCTTAACACAGGGACTCGAGCAGTTCTTC
few | TRBJ2-2 | NA | TRBV4-3 | CASSPEPTLNTGELFF | TGCGCCAGCAGCCCTGAGCCGACTTTGAACACCGGGGAGCTGTTTTTT
NA | TRBJ2-3 | TRBD1 | TRBV10-3 | CAISDPIGQGIPTDTQYF | TGTGCCATCAGTGACCCGATAGGACAGGGAATCCCCACAGATACGCAGTATTTT
NA | TRBJ1-6 | NA | TRBV18 | CASSLEGRDSPLHF | TGTGCCAGCTCACTCGAGGGACGGGATTCACCCCTCCACTTT